One sample yielded the 2 T cell receptor beta chains listed below, sequenced in a study of radiation and T cells in renal cell carcinoma. Clones were sequenced by immunoSEQ multiplex PCR, and TCRdb holds only the in-frame ones, with some missing. The table shows 100,000 to 150,000 clones, with about four fifths occurring only once. As for time point: blood 2 weeks post-SBRT. The sample's treatment: 15 Gy SBRT to primary tumor, nephrectomy 4 weeks later. The source was blood, collected from a patient whose treatment included radiotherapy and nephrectomy. The receptors originated from a man aged 50 or older with renal cell carcinoma.

The chain combines TRBV2 with TRBJ2-3; 10 nucleotides agree with TRBD2. This CDR3 is built from 13 residues. The V gene end was trimmed by 1 base and the J gene end by 8 bases; junction bases not matched to a gene: 0. CDR1 and CDR2 from the germline V gene are SNHLY and FYNNEI. Written as DNA, the CDR3 is TGTGCCAGCAGTGAAGAGCGGGAGGGTACGCAGTATTTT. Encoded protein: CASSEEREGTQYF.

This chain uses TRBV7-9 with TRBJ1-5, with 11 bases matching TRBD1. The CDR3 totals 16 residues. CDR1 and CDR2 from the germline V gene are SEHNR and FQNEAQ (reference sequence). The J segment lost 2 bases and the V segment lost 4 bases, leaving 4 bases of the junction unmatched. CDR3 in amino acids: CASSSWGQGGNQPQHF. CDR3 nucleotides: TGTGCCAGCAGCTCCTGGGGACAGGGGGGCAATCAGCCCCAGCATTTT.